These 7 T cell receptor beta chains share one sample of origin, sequenced in a study of a mutant IDH1 vaccine in newly diagnosed glioma. Regarding time point: week 11, during vaccination. In the vaccine, a single dose held 300 ug of the mutant IDH1 20-mer peptide, along with topical imiquimod. These TCRs' antigens remain unknown. Assay: immunoSEQ multiplex PCR; the TCRdb copy retains only in-frame clones and omits some. Seen here are 55,000 to 70,000 clones, about nine tenths observed once, and the top ten hold less than 2%. Here the sequenced sample was PBMCs, taken from a glioma patient whose treatment included an IDH1 peptide vaccine. These receptor sequences come from a man aged 35 to 55 with glioma.

This rearrangement joins TRBV4-2 to TRBJ2-5; D is ambiguous. The V end was cut by 5 bases, the J end by 7 bases, with 14 bases between. Looked up from germline, CDR1 is LGHNA and CDR2 is YNFKEQ. CDR3 length: 13 residues. The CDR3 DNA is TGTGCCAGCAGCTCGGACCCCCGAGGGACCCAGTACTTC. This translates into CASSSDPRGTQYF.

The V gene is TRBV6-6, the J gene TRBJ1-1; a weak D match, TRBD1 (5 bases). Trimming shortened V by 0 bases and J by 8 bases, and 13 bases separated the two germline ends. The CDR3 consists of 14 residues. Germline loops: CDR1 MNHNY, CDR2 SVGAGI (reference sequence). CDR3 residues: CASSYSEGSMEAFF. DNA of the CDR3: TGTGCCAGCAGTTACTCGGAGGGGAGTATGGAAGCTTTCTTT.

The chain links TRBV2 to TRBJ2-7; TRBD1 might be the D (5 bases). Trimming pared 6 bases from V and 7 bases from J, leaving 16 bases between. Germline V gene sequence: CDR1 SNHLY, CDR2 FYNNEI. This CDR3 is built from 13 residues. DNA of the CDR3: TGTGCCAGCAGCCTCGCCAGGGTCGGAGAGCAGTACGTC. Its translation is CASSLARVGEQYV.

The chain links TRBV5-4 to TRBJ2-3; D might be TRBD1 or TRBD2, each matching 5 bases. The length of the CDR3 is 16 residues. V was shortened by 4 bases and J by 7 bases, with 22 bases between the two germline ends. The V gene's germline CDR1 is SGHNT and CDR2 YYREEE (reference sequence). The DNA for the CDR3 is TGTGCCAGCAGCGCGCCCAGGGACGGGCAGTGGAATACGCAGTATTTT. Protein product: CASSAPRDGQWNTQYF.

CDR3 in amino acids: CASSPMFSYNEQFF. Here the CDR3 DNA reads TGTGCCAGCAGCCCAATGTTCTCCTACAATGAGCAGTTCTTC. V is TRBV7-2 and J is TRBJ2-1; D remains unclear. Trimming left V 5 bases short and J 0 bases short, with 8 bases between. Looked up from germline, CDR1 is SGHTA and CDR2 is FQGNSA. The length of the CDR3 is 14 residues.

The rearrangement uses TRBV5-4 and TRBJ2-1; no clear D gene. V was clipped by 4 bases and J by 0 bases, with 14 bases between them. This CDR3 has 16 amino acids. Germline CDR1 is SGHNT and CDR2 is YYREEE (reference sequence). CDR3 amino acids: CASSPYGSGSYNEQFF. The CDR3, as DNA: TGTGCCAGCAGCCCCTACGGATCAGGCTCCTACAATGAGCAGTTCTTC.

The V call is TRBV10-3, the J call TRBJ2-5; D may be TRBD1 (6 bases). CDR1 is ENHRY and CDR2 is SYGVKD in the germline V gene. Between the trimmed V and J ends, which lost 6 bases and 0 bases, there was a span of 14 bases. This CDR3 is built from 15 residues. CDR3 residues: CAIRRGIGNQETQYF. CDR3 bases: TGTGCCATCAGGAGGGGGATCGGGAACCAAGAGACCCAGTACTTC.